A selection of T cell receptor beta chains follows, all from one sample in a study of blood T cell repertoires in COVID-19. Repertoires were generated with immunoSEQ multiplex PCR, while TCRdb's copy carries only in-frame clones and drops some. The table has some 200,000 clones, around nine tenths seen once. The sample comprised peripheral blood. Receptors originate from a man between 40 and 49 years old with active or convalescent COVID-19. Each CDR3 is given with its conserved first and last residue. Fields, in order: D gene, CDR3 length, V gene, clone size, J gene, CDR3 DNA, CDR3 protein. A D gene is named only where the DNA matches it firmly. The size of a clone is reported for some rows only, either as once, few or many, or as a class for expanded clones.

d_gene: TRBD2; len: 18; v_gene: TRBV7-2; abundance: few; j_gene: TRBJ2-5; CDR3nt: TGTGCCAGCAGCTTAACTAGCGGGGGGACTACGAAGGAAGAGACCCAGTACTTC; CDR3aa: CASSLTSGGTTKEETQYF
d_gene: .; len: 13; v_gene: TRBV3-1/TRBV3-2; abundance: .; j_gene: TRBJ1-3; CDR3nt: TGTGCCAGCAGCCAAGAGACTCTCGGCACCATATATTTT; CDR3aa: CASSQETLGTIYF
d_gene: .; len: 13; v_gene: TRBV28; abundance: once; j_gene: TRBJ1-6; CDR3nt: TGTGCCAGCAGTTTCAGGGGTAATTCACCCCTCCACTTT; CDR3aa: CASSFRGNSPLHF
d_gene: .; len: 11; v_gene: TRBV20-1; abundance: once; j_gene: TRBJ1-4; CDR3nt: TGCAGTGCTAAAGGGGTGGAAAAACTGTTTTTT; CDR3aa: CSAKGVEKLFF
d_gene: .; len: 16; v_gene: TRBV7-9; abundance: .; j_gene: TRBJ1-5; CDR3nt: TGTGCCAGCAGCTTAGAAGGCGGACGGGAGAATCAGCCCCAGCATTTT; CDR3aa: CASSLEGGRENQPQHF
d_gene: .; len: 18; v_gene: TRBV4-1; abundance: .; j_gene: TRBJ1-5; CDR3nt: TGCGCCAGCAGCCAAGATCCTATAACGTACAGGATTAATCAGCCCCAGCATTTT; CDR3aa: CASSQDPITYRINQPQHF
d_gene: .; len: 14; v_gene: TRBV30; abundance: .; j_gene: TRBJ1-4; CDR3nt: TGTGCCTGGTTCCATCCGGCCAGGGTCGAAAAACTGTTTTTT; CDR3aa: CAWFHPARVEKLFF
d_gene: TRBD1; len: 14; v_gene: TRBV7-9; abundance: .; j_gene: TRBJ2-7; CDR3nt: TGTGCCAGCAGGAAAACAGGGGACTCCTACGAGCAGTACTTC; CDR3aa: CASRKTGDSYEQYF
d_gene: TRBD1; len: 16; v_gene: TRBV19; abundance: .; j_gene: TRBJ1-1; CDR3nt: TGTGCCAGTAAGACACGGACAGGGATCGATGCCACTGAAGCTTTCTTT; CDR3aa: CASKTRTGIDATEAFF
d_gene: TRBD1; len: 16; v_gene: TRBV19; abundance: .; j_gene: TRBJ1-6; CDR3nt: TGTGCCAGTAGTATACAGGGGGCCTCCTATAATTCACCCCTCCACTTT; CDR3aa: CASSIQGASYNSPLHF
d_gene: TRBD2; len: 16; v_gene: TRBV5-1; abundance: .; j_gene: TRBJ2-5; CDR3nt: TGCGCCAGCAGCTCCGGGACTAGCGGGGGTCAAGAGACCCAGTACTTC; CDR3aa: CASSSGTSGGQETQYF
d_gene: TRBD2; len: 21; v_gene: TRBV27; abundance: .; j_gene: TRBJ2-1; CDR3nt: TGTGCCAGCAGCTTACGAATTCCGGGACTAGCGGGAGAGTCTTCCTACAATGAGCAGTTCTTC; CDR3aa: CASSLRIPGLAGESSYNEQFF
d_gene: .; len: 16; v_gene: TRBV5-6; abundance: .; j_gene: TRBJ1-5; CDR3nt: TGTGCCAGCAGCTTGGCCAAGCGGGGATACGACCAGCCCCAGCATTTT; CDR3aa: CASSLAKRGYDQPQHF
d_gene: TRBD2; len: 19; v_gene: TRBV5-1; abundance: .; j_gene: TRBJ2-1; CDR3nt: TGCGCCAGCAGCGTGGGACTAGCGGGAGGGATAAGCTCCTACAATGAGCAGTTCTTC; CDR3aa: CASSVGLAGGISSYNEQFF
d_gene: TRBD2; len: 14; v_gene: TRBV5-1; abundance: .; j_gene: TRBJ2-7; CDR3nt: TGCGCCAGCAGCTTGGTTGCGGGGGACGTCGAGCAGTACTTC; CDR3aa: CASSLVAGDVEQYF
d_gene: TRBD2; len: 14; v_gene: TRBV10-2; abundance: .; j_gene: TRBJ2-3; CDR3nt: TGCGCCAGCCGGGGGGGGATCCGCACAGATACGCAGTATTTT; CDR3aa: CASRGGIRTDTQYF
d_gene: TRBD1; len: 16; v_gene: TRBV9; abundance: .; j_gene: TRBJ1-2; CDR3nt: TGTGCCAGCAGCGTAGGACAGGGTGCTTTAAACTATGGCTACACCTTC; CDR3aa: CASSVGQGALNYGYTF
d_gene: .; len: 13; v_gene: TRBV6-1; abundance: .; j_gene: TRBJ2-2; CDR3nt: TGTGCCAGCAGTGAATTAGCGATCGGGGAGCTGTTTTTT; CDR3aa: CASSELAIGELFF